This T cell receptor beta chain was identified during a study of T cell responses to AZD1222 COVID-19 vaccine (dated by TCRdb to about 2021). About the investigation overall: AZD1222 recipients given second doses at about 4 weeks or at about 12 weeks were pooled, since spike-specific TCR depth and breadth were not found to differ between the two schedules. TCR sequencing was performed for about 250 trial participants, of whom some 200 were given two doses of AZD1222 and some 26 were given two doses of MenACWY control vaccine. Trial participants were enrolled by age into subgroups of 18-55, 56-69 and 70-plus years, and around 150, 29 and 61 TCR-sequenced participants, respectively, were included in these subgroups.

General findings and caveats noted by the study authors: The 56-69-year group was small, and its depth increase did not reach significance, likely because of low power. Nearly half of unique spike-specific TCRs reportedly recognized epitopes outside regions mutated in the B.1.351 and B.1.1.7 variants. Most participants were white British and females outnumbered males, and the authors suggested that clonal diversity may have been underestimated. Vaccine-associated CD4 TCRs spanned the whole spike protein, with dominant responses in regions 160-218 and 743-854. Conclusions about previously exposed vaccinees are limited, since just a handful of AZD1222 recipients were seropositive for SARS-CoV-2 at baseline. Because no day 14 peak-response samples were available, the repertoires could be characterized only after the peak T cell response. A significant rise in spike-specific TCR breadth and depth was observed after two AZD1222 doses relative to day 0 and relative to MenACWY recipients.

The time point label for this specimen denotes: baseline before first vaccination. Vaccinee samples came from UK trials COV001 and COV002, including a single-blind randomized controlled phase 2/3 trial of AZD1222 (ChAdOx1 nCoV-19) in healthy adults. Trial participant PBMC samples were collected at day 0 and day 28 after the second dose for TCRbeta chain sequencing. The CDR3 regions of human TCRbeta chains were analyzed by immunosequencing. The study's own analysis went as follows. TCRs in the repertoires were compared against a reference library of SARS-CoV-2-specific TCRs that had been generated with the MIRA antigen-specificity platform. Breadth was defined as the fraction of unique TCRs that were SARS-CoV-2-associated, and depth was defined as the fraction of total T cells that were SARS-CoV-2-associated. Each spike-specific TCR was assigned to its reactive spike region and to a CD4 or CD8 class using the MIRA data. Log10-transformed breadth and depth values were compared by one-way ANOVA with Sidak's multiple comparisons tests. Drawn from immuneACCESS, this table holds only the in-frame rearrangements with V and J called that TCRdb kept. Clones are partly lost; checked studies trace under half to an unresolved V gene and leave the rest unexplained. V and J calls and clone size are as listed in that table; D and trimming were resolved from the DNA. The table for this sample lists approximately 130,000 clones; 80% to 95% of them were counted only once. About 3.1% of the sample belongs to the ten largest clones.

Reading the germline V gene gives CDR1 MDHEN and CDR2 SYDVKM. Germline trimming: 5 bases from V, 3 bases from J; junction bases outside gene matches: 1. The CDR3 runs 13 amino acids, cysteine and phenylalanine included. Of all the DNA, just the CDR3 is kept, 39 bases in frame from base 1. This clone showed up just a few times. The antigen it binds to is not known. There are no base qualities to consult, and no much larger clone falls within one base. The sample consisted of peripheral blood, taken on day 0 of AZD1222 vaccination. This receptor was taken from an adult in good health. Here the chain combines TRBV28 and TRBJ1-5; the junction holds 7 bases that match TRBD1. The DNA is as follows: TGTGCCAGCAGTGGACAGGACAATCAGCCCCAGCATTTT. This is translated as CASSGQDNQPQHF.